Listed below are T cell receptor beta chains from one sample, sequenced in a study of regulatory T cells in long-lasting Graves disease. TCRdb re-analysed the multiplex PCR reads in MiXCR, keeping a single row per CDR3 protein. The sample consists of about 560,000 distinct CDR3 sequences, around 15% of them appearing once. These records were also assigned to another study, of T cells in Graves' hyperthyroidism and ophthalmopathy.

Sequencing used peripheral blood mononuclear cells (PBMCs), obtained at new diagnosis, from a patient treated with antithyroid drugs. Receptor source: a man younger than 30 with Graves disease. The CDR3 runs from the conserved cysteine through the conserved F or W. The D gene is left open where the match is weak. The size entry is marked missing in some rows and otherwise reads once, few, many or a size class.

d_call | j_call | v_call | clone_size | cdr3_aa | cdr3_nt
. | TRBJ1-3 | TRBV5-1 | once | CASSLITSTPQGLYF | TGCGCCAGCAGCTTGATCACGTCGACGCCTCAGGGTCTATATTTT
. | TRBJ1-5 | TRBV6-1 | few | CASTVGPGQPQHF | TGTGCCAGCACCGTCGGGCCCGGTCAGCCCCAGCATTTT
TRBD1 | TRBJ2-1 | TRBV7-8 | few | CASSRQGEQFF | TGTGCCAGCAGCCGACAGGGTGAGCAGTTCTTC
. | TRBJ2-2 | TRBV5-1 | . | CASSLSPQRPGAGELFF | TGCGCCAGCAGCTTGTCCCCGCAGCGGCCAGGGGCCGGGGAGCTGTTTTTT
. | TRBJ2-3 | TRBV9 | few | CASSVEGGGGTDTQYF | TGTGCCAGCAGCGTAGAAGGGGGAGGGGGCACAGATACGCAGTATTTT
. | TRBJ2-3 | TRBV29-1 | . | CSVEDVAGLGLVDTQYF | TGCAGCGTTGAAGATGTGGCGGGACTGGGGTTGGTTGATACGCAGTATTTT
. | TRBJ1-1 | TRBV20-1 | many | CSARDPSAATEAFF | TGCAGTGCTAGAGACCCTTCGGCGGCCACTGAAGCTTTCTTT
TRBD2 | TRBJ2-7 | TRBV2 | many | CASSDLLVGTSGSRRTYEQYF | TGTGCCAGCAGCGACCTTCTCGTAGGGACTAGCGGGAGTCGACGGACCTACGAGCAGTACTTC
TRBD2 | TRBJ2-3 | TRBV20-1 | many | CSAGGASGTSDTQYF | TGCAGTGCAGGGGGGGCTAGCGGGACGTCAGATACGCAGTATTTT
TRBD2 | TRBJ2-1 | TRBV2 | many | CASREGLAGNNEQFF | TGTGCCAGCAGGGAGGGACTAGCGGGGAACAATGAGCAGTTCTTC
. | TRBJ1-5 | TRBV6-1 | few | CASTGHLDQPQHF | TGTGCCAGCACCGGTCACTTAGATCAGCCCCAGCATTTT
TRBD1 | TRBJ1-1 | TRBV5-4 | once | CASSGTGGQITEAFF | TGTGCCAGCAGCGGGACAGGGGGCCAGATCACTGAAGCTTTCTTT
. | TRBJ2-7 | TRBV15 | . | CATSSLGVFGYEQYF | TGTGCCACCAGCAGCTTAGGGGTGTTTGGCTACGAGCAGTACTTC
TRBD1 | TRBJ2-7 | TRBV15 | . | CATSIPGQGTYEQYF | TGTGCCACCAGCATCCCGGGACAGGGAACCTACGAGCAGTACTTC
TRBD2 | TRBJ2-3 | TRBV6-2/TRBV6-3 | . | CASSASGTSGILNTDTQYF | TGTGCCAGCAGTGCATCCGGGACTAGCGGGATATTAAACACAGATACGCAGTATTTT
. | TRBJ2-6 | TRBV18 | . | CASSPPGWQGTGANVLTF | TGTGCCAGCTCACCACCTGGGTGGCAGGGGACTGGGGCCAACGTCCTGACTTTC
TRBD1 | TRBJ1-4 | TRBV5-1 | few | CASSFGQGINEKLFF | TGCGCCAGCAGCTTCGGACAGGGGATTAATGAAAAACTGTTTTTT
. | TRBJ2-3 | TRBV5-5 | few | CASRHTRDSGLYYSTDTQYF | TGTGCCAGCAGACATACCCGGGATAGCGGATTATATTATAGCACAGATACGCAGTATTTT
. | TRBJ1-6 | TRBV3-1 | many | CASSQDFTTGHSPLHF | TGTGCCAGCAGCCAAGATTTTACAACAGGGCATTCACCCCTCCACTTT
TRBD2 | TRBJ2-7 | TRBV7-9 | many | CASRLTSGPYEQYF | TGTGCCAGCAGACTGACTAGCGGGCCCTACGAGCAGTACTTC
. | TRBJ1-1 | TRBV12-3/TRBV12-4 | many | CASSYATEAFF | TGTGCCAGCAGTTACGCTACTGAAGCTTTCTTT
TRBD1 | TRBJ1-5 | TRBV6-2/TRBV6-3 | few | CASGLMTQGSNQPQHF | TGTGCCAGCGGTCTTATGACACAGGGGAGCAATCAGCCCCAGCATTTT
TRBD1 | TRBJ2-1 | TRBV5-5 | few | CASSFGDRENNEQFF | TGTGCCAGCAGCTTTGGGGACAGGGAAAACAATGAGCAGTTCTTC
. | TRBJ2-1 | TRBV3-1 | many | CASSQGGPRDEQFF | TGTGCCAGCAGTCAAGGCGGCCCCCGGGATGAGCAGTTCTTC
. | TRBJ2-1 | TRBV11-2 | many | CASSSLRGEYNEQFF | TGTGCCAGCAGCTCACTTCGGGGTGAATACAATGAGCAGTTCTTC
TRBD2 | TRBJ2-3 | TRBV28 | many | CAILAGGTSTDTQYF | TGTGCCATATTAGCGGGAGGGACTAGCACAGATACGCAGTATTTT
TRBD1 | TRBJ1-2 | TRBV12-3/TRBV12-4 | many | CASRNGTDYGYTF | TGTGCCAGCAGAAACGGGACAGACTATGGCTACACCTTC
. | TRBJ2-7 | TRBV29-1 | . | CSVEEQRSTYEQYF | TGCAGCGTTGAAGAGCAGAGGTCAACCTACGAGCAGTACTTC
. | TRBJ2-7 | TRBV7-2 | few | CASSLAFGFQSYEQYF | TGTGCCAGCAGCTTAGCTTTCGGTTTTCAATCCTACGAGCAGTACTTC
TRBD2 | TRBJ2-7 | TRBV3-1 | many | CASSQGRRGGSISYEQYF | TGTGCCAGCAGCCAAGGGCGTCGGGGCGGGAGTATTTCCTACGAGCAGTACTTC